This TCR beta chain came from a study of CD8+CD57+ T cells in acquired aplastic anemia (dated by TCRdb to 2016 to 2018). Describing the broader study: On average, sorted CD4+ and CD8+ cells yielded approximately 3 ug of extracted DNA, with a range of roughly 0.17 to 30 ug. CD8+CD57+ expansion was defined as frequency above the mean frequency observed in healthy subjects.

With regard to this clonotype: Its antigen is still unknown. One base away there is no much larger clone; base qualities are not given.

Overall study outcomes, separate from this receptor: Patients and healthy controls showed no significant difference in CD8+ Simpson's diversity (P=0.060). Although some 28 CD8+ CDR3 sequences were shared by patients and controls, these sequences appeared highly expressed in patients and within the immunodominant clones of patients.

V is pruned by 0 bases and J by 3 bases, leaving 13 bases of the junction without a gene match. According to the germline V gene (reference sequence), CDR1 reads LNHNV and CDR2 reads YYDKDF. Measured from the cysteine to the phenylalanine, the CDR3 is 20 residues long. Just CDR3 DNA is preserved here, 60 bases in frame from base 1. Genomic DNA served as template for TCR beta VDJ combination and CDR3 sequence profiling. TCR repertoire sequencing was run on an Illumina HiSeq 2000. Per the authors' processing: Repertoire assessment relied on Simpson's diversity index, CDR3 size and DJ length profiles, and TRBV/TRBJ rearrangement plots. The most abundant DNA sequence in the deep sequencing data was defined as the immunodominant clone. CDR3 amino acid sequences were checked for sharing between subjects and were compared against published repertoires and the VDJdb database. TCRdb handled the public reads itself, with Q25 trimming in fastp and clone calling in MiXCR, and kept productive beta chains. Each CDR3 protein appears once, grouped with its most common genes and DNA. The V and J calls were not made by the authors but by TCRdb's processing. This sample lists 200,000 to 250,000 distinct CDR3 sequences; under 50% were detected once. The top ten clonotypes cover just under 20% of the sample.

The patients picked for sequencing were ones in whom flow cytometry had shown an expansion of CD8+CD57+ cells. Severe acquired aplastic anemia was diagnosed in all patients according to International Study of Aplastic Anemia and Agranulocytosis and Camitta criteria. No therapy had been received by the patients at the time of blood sampling. In this study, sorted CD4+ and CD8+ T cells from the blood of healthy subjects and of severe aplastic anemia patients had their TCR repertoires deep-sequenced. Patients were enrolled in the USA under clinicaltrials.gov protocols 00001620, 01623167, 00001397, 00071045, 00081523 and 00961064. Ficoll-Paque density gradient centrifugation was used to isolate peripheral blood mononuclear cells. Before DNA was extracted, CD4+ and CD8+ T cells were sorted using either FACS or magnetic beads.

The sample comprised sorted CD4+, CD8+, or CD8+CD57+ T cells (not recorded which) from PBMCs. This chain joins TRBV15 to TRBJ2-3; 12 middle bases align to TRBD2. The sequence derives from a human donor with aplastic anemia. The DNA sequence is given as TGTGCCACCAGCAGAGATGGGGCTAGCGGGGGGGCGGTTAGAACAGATACGCAGTATTTT. Translated, this gives CATSRDGASGGAVRTDTQYF.